The rows below give T cell receptor beta chains drawn from one sample of a study of vaccination and CD4 T cells after COVID-19. One entry per CDR3 protein, called by TCRdb with MiXCR from the PCR reads. The table records 10,000 or so distinct CDR3 sequences, 41% of them present only once. The antigens of these receptors remain unknown. Sample: CD4+ T cells from blood, cultured in vitro, taken after SARS-CoV-2 vaccination. The receptors were gathered from a human donor who had recovered from COVID-19. Each CDR3 is given with its conserved first and last residue. Clone sizes are given selectively: once, few, many, or a class where the clone is expanded.

cdr3_aa	v_call	j_call	clone_size
CASRPTGGTDTQYF	TRBV27	TRBJ2-3	NA
CASTGGDIQPQHF	TRBV6-2/TRBV6-3	TRBJ1-5	large
CAWSEGPRGQPQHF	TRBV30	TRBJ1-5	NA
CASSPSGSGANVLTF	TRBV28	TRBJ2-6	NA
CSAEADNEQFF	TRBV20-1	TRBJ2-1	NA
CASSLRLGQGSSPLHF	TRBV28	TRBJ1-6	few
CASSSRRGPGGYGYTF	TRBV6-2/TRBV6-3	TRBJ1-2	NA
CASSPAPGPPSSYNEQFF	TRBV7-2	TRBJ2-1	once
CSADTFTDTQYF	TRBV20-1	TRBJ2-3	NA
CSARVPPTQYF	TRBV20-1	TRBJ2-5	NA
CASSVGPGITTQYF	TRBV9	TRBJ2-5	NA
CASSIPQGTAFF	TRBV7-2	TRBJ1-1	few
CASSLAVRSSSNSPLHF	TRBV7-2	TRBJ1-6	medium-sized
CASSEDDRENSPLHF	TRBV25-1	TRBJ1-6	NA
CASGQGVNSPLHF	TRBV6-2/TRBV6-3	TRBJ1-6	few
CSARGGEQPQHF	TRBV20-1	TRBJ1-5	NA
CSARDPAGLLYLGGYTF	TRBV20-1	TRBJ1-2	NA
CASSPRRVLNQPQHF	TRBV18	TRBJ1-5	NA
CASSPEGKTQYF	TRBV18	TRBJ2-5	NA
CASKVSSTDTQYF	TRBV10-2	TRBJ2-3	few
CASTPGQGWHEQYF	TRBV7-2	TRBJ2-7	few
CSASNQNTEAFF	TRBV20-1	TRBJ1-1	few
CASSPWDPVPEAFF	TRBV7-9	TRBJ1-1	few
CASSLLGVGYTF	TRBV7-2	TRBJ1-2	medium-sized